Shown below are 8 T cell receptor beta chains from a single sample sequenced in a study of T cell responses to AZD1222 COVID-19 vaccine. Generated by immunoSEQ multiplex PCR, the TCRdb table keeps only in-frame clones and is missing some. Seen here are 130,000 to 150,000 clones, about 92% observed once, and the top ten hold about 3%. The specimen was peripheral blood, collected on day 0 of AZD1222 vaccination. The receptor set was obtained from an adult in good health.

The rearrangement joins TRBV27 to TRBJ1-5; D gene unclear. Trimming shortened V by 8 bases and J by 5 bases, and 13 bases separated the two germline ends. Per germline, CDR1 MNHEY and CDR2 SMNVEV (reference sequence). The CDR3 runs 13 residues. The CDR3 nucleotides read TGTGCCAGCGGGTTCACTGGGGATCAGCCCCAGCATTTT. This encodes CASGFTGDQPQHF.

The sample holds one count of this clone. The gene calls are TRBV9 and TRBJ2-1; D is unresolved. Trimming shortened V by 4 bases and J by 3 bases, and 17 bases separated the two germline ends. This CDR3 is 16 amino acids long. CDR1 and CDR2 (germline): SGDLS, YYNGEE. The CDR3 spells CASSPRASGLYNEQFF. CDR3 DNA sequence: TGTGCCAGCAGCCCACGGGCCTCAGGCCTCTACAATGAGCAGTTCTTC.

This rearrangement joins TRBV24-1 to TRBJ2-5, with TRBD1 matching over 7 bases. Per the germline V gene, CDR1 is KGHDR and CDR2 is SFDVKD. V lost 3 bases and J lost 2; bases outside the gene matches: 5. The CDR3 covers 15 residues. The CDR3 protein is CATSDPVDRQETQYF. The CDR3 coding sequence is TGTGCCACCAGTGATCCGGTGGACAGGCAAGAGACCCAGTACTTC.

V and J are TRBV4-3 and TRBJ1-3; D is uncertain. The V and J ends lost 0 bases and 4 bases respectively, with 7 bases between them. There are 14 residues in the CDR3. Per the germline V gene, CDR1 is LGHNA and CDR2 is YSLEER. The CDR3 is CASSQDLRGNTIYF. CDR3 DNA: TGCGCCAGCAGCCAAGATCTTAGGGGAAACACCATATATTTT.

The J gene is TRBJ2-5, the V gene TRBV5-6; D gene unclear. Deletions cut 0 bases from V and 2 bases from J, with 8 bases between. Per germline, CDR1 SGHDT and CDR2 YYEEEE. This CDR3 comprises 14 residues. The CDR3 protein is CASSLVVSQETQYF. The CDR3 DNA follows: TGTGCCAGCAGCTTGGTCGTTAGTCAAGAGACCCAGTACTTC.

The CDR3 coding sequence is TGTGCCAGCAGCCGAACAGGGAGCACTGAAGCTTTCTTT. As protein: CASSRTGSTEAFF. The J gene is TRBJ1-1, the V gene TRBV27, with D perhaps TRBD1 (6 bases). Germline CDR1 is MNHEY and CDR2 is SMNVEV (reference sequence). The V end lost 6 bases, the J end lost 4 bases, and 12 bases lay between the germline ends. The CDR3 spans 13 residues.

The chain carries TRBV5-1 and TRBJ1-5; TRBD1 matches 8 bases. Trimming cost V 0 bases and J 6 bases; bases outside gene matches: 5. The CDR3 is made up of 15 amino acids. Germline V CDR1 and CDR2: SGHRS, YFSETQ. DNA for the CDR3: TGCGCCAGCAGCTTGGCAGGGGGCGCTACTCAGCCCCAGCATTTT. Protein product: CASSLAGGATQPQHF.

This clone is a singleton in its sample. The chain recombines TRBV27 with TRBJ2-1; D possibly corresponds to TRBD2 (6 bases). This CDR3 is built from 16 residues. V was trimmed by 3 bases and J by 6 bases, leaving 18 bases between them. Germline V CDR1 and CDR2: MNHEY, SMNVEV (reference sequence). The CDR3 loop reads CASSFGSGREGNEQFF. The DNA for the CDR3 is TGTGCCAGCAGTTTCGGTAGCGGAAGAGAGGGCAATGAGCAGTTCTTC.